Sequencing of this TCR beta chain was carried out in a study of T cells in Graves' hyperthyroidism and ophthalmopathy. It was RNA transcripts that yielded the amplified TCR beta CDR3 regions. Primed by the HTBI set, a first-round RT-PCR was run on the TCR CDR3. Using its own MiXCR run on the multiplex PCR reads, TCRdb lists one record per CDR3 protein. The sample records approximately 610,000 distinct CDR3 sequences, roughly 15% being singletons. This clonotype came up many times. CDR1 and CDR2 from the germline V gene are SGHRS and YFSETQ. The CDR3 spans 14 residues. V shed 0 bases and J shed 5 bases, with 11 bases lying between them.

The clonotype comes from a woman in her forties with Graves' ophthalmopathy. The sequenced sample consisted of blood. This chain uses TRBV5-1 with TRBJ1-1; D may be TRBD1 (5 bases). The CDR3 loop is CASSLGQMVTEAFF. DNA of the CDR3: TGCGCCAGCAGCTTGGGACAGATGGTGACTGAAGCTTTCTTT.